This entry describes one T cell receptor beta chain. The antigen it binds to is not known. Qualities for individual bases were not recorded, and no much larger clone is one base off. This sample was included in a study of graft-versus-host responses after intestinal transplantation (dated by TCRdb to the early 2020s). Background for the entire study: Multivisceral, liver-intestinal, or isolated intestinal transplants were received by the recipients. Anti-thymocyte globulin induction was given to all recipients, followed by maintenance tacrolimus and steroids for 3 to 4 years. A cohort of around 25 intestinal transplant recipients, including one retransplant, was enrolled, and a few patients lacking pretransplant specimens were excluded. Bulk TCR-beta CDR3 sequencing was used to track graft-versus-host and host-versus-graft alloreactive T cell clones in the graft, circulation and bone marrow after intestinal transplantation. Rather than going through the commercial service, samples from a few later patients were sequenced in-house on an Illumina MiSeq and processed with MiXCR. Alloreactive clones were identified by sequencing pre-transplant mixed lymphocyte reaction products and comparing these products with unstimulated pre-transplant donor and recipient T cells. Donor T cell macrochimerism was defined as a peak of at least 4% donor T cells among recipient peripheral blood mononuclear cells. Here is what the overall study found, with its caveats: GvH clones were detected in recipient bone marrow, and some appeared earlier in ileal mucosa or blood, consistent with an intestinal mucosal origin. Patients with donor T cell macrochimerism had high GvH to HvG T cell clonal ratios in their allografts. Early after transplant, peak levels of circulating GvH clones were found to be associated with declines in HvG clones. The relatively low number and heterogeneity of intestinal transplant patients limited the conclusions.

Its CDR3 holds 19 amino acids, cysteine through phenylalanine. The entry retains the CDR3 DNA only, 57 bases that are in frame from base 1. Ends trimmed: V by 3 bases, J by 3 bases; bases unmatched to a gene: 18. Looking up the germline V gene yields CDR1 MDHEN and CDR2 SYDVKM. Receptor amplification or capture employed the immunoSEQ multiplex PCR assay. In most patients, genomic DNA was isolated using the Qiagen DNeasy Blood and Tissue Kit and sent frozen to Adaptive Biotechnologies for TCR sequencing. High-throughput TCR-beta CDR3 sequencing of genomic DNA from most patients was performed by Adaptive Biotechnologies. Turning to the authors' computational methods: TCR sequencing data for around 19 patients were retrieved from Adaptive's ImmunoSEQ software; a few other patients were processed with MiXCR and VDJtools. To correct CD4 versus CD8 sorting errors, any sequence found in both subsets at a frequency ratio below 5:1 was removed. CDR3 nucleotide sequences shared by donor and recipient were removed because the origin of these sequences could not be assigned. To be classed as alloreactive, a clone needed at least 2-fold expansion over unstimulated cells and a minimum CFSE-low frequency of 0.002% (template counts) or 0.001% (read counts). Mappable clones were those detected in sequenced pre-transplant spleen, lymph node, or MLR CFSE-low populations of the donor or recipient. The cumulative frequency of alloreactive clones was calculated as a percentage of all sequences, weighted by copy number. This immuneACCESS table, as held by TCRdb, lists in-frame sequences with V and J called but not all clones. Of the missing ones, under half trace to an unresolved V gene in checked studies; the others have no known cause. Clonal size and the V and J genes are those of that table, whereas D and trimming came from the DNA. The sample table holds some 95,000 clones, of which about 91% were seen once. Jointly, the top ten make up about 0.45% of the sample.

Sample time point, as interpreted from the label and publication: cells obtained before transplantation from donor or recipient. CD3+CD4+ and CD3+CD8+ populations were FACS-sorted from unstimulated pre-transplant donor and recipient cells taken from spleen or lymph nodes. The chain was built from TRBV28 and TRBJ2-7; 9 central nucleotides agree with TRBD2. Sequencing used unstimulated CD8+ T cells sorted from spleen or lymph node cells, obtained before intestinal transplant. This TCR derives from a human donor who received an intestinal transplant. CDR3 reads: CASSFFGRTSDLVGYEQYF. The DNA reads TGTGCCAGCAGTTTTTTTGGTAGGACTAGCGACCTAGTAGGCTACGAGCAGTACTTC.